The 26 T cell receptor beta chains listed next were all sequenced from one sample in a study of T cell responses to AZD1222 COVID-19 vaccine. The protocol was immunoSEQ multiplex PCR, while the TCRdb copy is restricted to in-frame clones and leaves out a portion. Of 100,000 to 130,000 clones listed, 86% were seen once; the top ten hold about 3.5%. The sample here was peripheral blood, taken on day 0 of AZD1222 vaccination. Receptors were obtained from an adult in good health.

This rearrangement joins TRBV30 to TRBJ1-6; D remains ambiguous. This CDR3 is built from 13 residues. V lost 1 base, J lost 4 bases, and 5 bases lay in between. The germline V gene has CDR1 GTSNPN and CDR2 SVGIG (reference sequence). The CDR3 sequence is CAWSEDYNSPLHF. CDR3 nucleotides: TGTGCCTGGAGTGAGGATTATAATTCACCCCTCCACTTT.

This clone was observed a handful of times. This CDR3 is also generated by other DNA sequences in the sample. The chain has TRBV2 and TRBJ2-3, with 9 bases that match TRBD2. CDR3 length equals 15 residues. Germline loops: CDR1 SNHLY, CDR2 FYNNEI. V shed 2 bases, J shed 3 bases, and the junction held 3 bases outside the gene matches. CDR3 in amino acids: CASSERSGGTDTQYF. CDR3 bases: TGTGCCAGCAGTGAACGCAGCGGGGGGACAGATACGCAGTATTTT.

The gene calls are TRBV6-6 and TRBJ2-7; D perhaps matches TRBD1 (7 bases). From germline, CDR1 is MNHNY and CDR2 SVGAGI (reference sequence). Trimming shortened V by 7 bases and J by 4 bases, and 17 bases separated the two germline ends. This CDR3 contains 14 residues. CDR3 DNA sequence: TGTGCCAGCACTTGGGGGGACAGAAAATACGAGCAGTACTTC. This sequence encodes CASTWGDRKYEQYF.

The genes are TRBV2 and TRBJ2-2, with a tentative D call TRBD2 (5 bases). This CDR3 comprises 15 residues. Trimming removed 3 bases from V and 4 bases from J, with 12 bases in between. The germline gives CDR1 SNHLY, CDR2 FYNNEI. In nucleotides, the CDR3 is TGTGCCAGCAGTGAGGCCAAGCGGCGCACCGGGGAGCTGTTTTTT. Its protein is CASSEAKRRTGELFF.

The rearrangement uses TRBV4-2 and TRBJ2-6; 8 bases are a match to TRBD1. Per germline, CDR1 LGHNA and CDR2 YNFKEQ. After removal of 1 base from V and 0 bases from J, the junction contained 8 bases not matched to a gene. The CDR3 extends over 19 amino acids. CDR3 DNA sequence: TGTGCCAGCAGCCAAGCCCCCCCGGGACAGGACTCTGGGGCCAACGTCCTGACTTTC. It specifies CASSQAPPGQDSGANVLTF.

This clone appeared a few times. This chain links TRBV5-6 with TRBJ1-1; the D gene is possibly TRBD1 (5 bases). The germline CDR1 and CDR2 sequences are SGHDT and YYEEEE. The CDR3 length is 18 residues. Deletions cut 6 bases from V and 0 bases from J, with 24 bases between. This CDR3 is CASNKLSWGLNMNTEAFF. The CDR3 nucleotides are TGTGCCAGCAACAAACTATCGTGGGGACTTAACATGAACACTGAAGCTTTCTTT.

This clone was observed a few times. The V call is TRBV12-3 or TRBV12-4, the J call TRBJ1-2, with D hard to call. Deletions cut 6 bases from V and 7 bases from J, with 15 bases between. This CDR3 region has 13 residues. CDR3 sequence: CASSTGRSPGYTF. DNA of the CDR3: TGTGCCAGCAGCACCGGGAGAAGTCCTGGCTACACCTTC.

J is TRBJ1-6 and V is TRBV6-5, with D perhaps TRBD1 (5 bases). Deletions cut 2 bases from V and 9 bases from J, with 17 bases between. CDR3 size: 16 residues. Germline assignment: CDR1 MNHEY and CDR2 SVGAGI. The CDR3 nucleotides are TGTGCCAGCAGTTACGAATATTCCGGGGGAGGTTCACCCCTCCACTTT. Residues: CASSYEYSGGGSPLHF.

The rearrangement joins TRBV7-9 to TRBJ2-2; D not certain. The CDR3 covers 16 residues. Germline CDR1 reads SEHNR; CDR2 reads FQNEAQ (reference sequence). Trimming removed 5 bases from V and 3 bases from J, with 16 bases in between. The CDR3: CASSPFAGSYTGELFF. The CDR3 DNA follows: TGTGCCAGCAGCCCTTTTGCCGGATCCTACACCGGGGAGCTGTTTTTT.

This sequence joins TRBV6-5 and TRBJ1-4; D is undetermined. V was cut by 6 bases and J by 5 bases, with 10 bases left in between. This CDR3 has 13 amino acids. Germline V gene sequence: CDR1 MNHEY, CDR2 SVGAGI. DNA for the CDR3: TGTGCCAGCAGACCCCTACAAAATGAAAAACTGTTTTTT. Translating gives CASRPLQNEKLFF.

This sequence joins TRBV13 and TRBJ2-7; a possible D gene is TRBD2 (5 bases). Trimming stripped 0 bases from V and 4 bases from J, with 16 bases between. The germline V gene encodes CDR1 PRHDT and CDR2 FYEKMQ (reference sequence). The CDR3 is 16 residues long. CDR3 sequence (DNA): TGTGCCAGCAGCTTAGGGGTAGGGCTAGCTTCTTACGAGCAGTACTTC. It is translated as CASSLGVGLASYEQYF. The full variable domain, in which reference TRBV13 and TRBJ2-7 provide the parts outside the CDR3, is AAGVIQSPRHLIKEKRETATLKCYPIPRHDTVYWYQQGPGQDPQFLISFYEKMQSDKGSIPDRFSAQQFSDYHSELNMSSLELGDSALYFCASSLGVGLASYEQYFGPGTRLTVT.

The genes are TRBV5-6 and TRBJ2-1; D gene uncertain. The germline V gene has CDR1 SGHDT and CDR2 YYEEEE. Trimming removed 2 bases from V and 0 bases from J, with 9 bases in between. This CDR3 spans 15 amino acids. CDR3: CASSFVPGSYNEQFF. The DNA for the CDR3 is TGTGCCAGCAGCTTTGTTCCAGGCTCCTACAATGAGCAGTTCTTC.

J is TRBJ1-4 and V is TRBV5-5, with 7 bases matching TRBD1. V lost 1 base and J lost 8; bases outside the gene matches: 14. This CDR3 has 17 residues. The V gene's germline CDR1 is SGHKS and CDR2 YYEKEE (reference sequence). CDR3 region: CASSLSARGQYEEKLFF. The CDR3 bases are TGTGCCAGCAGCTTGTCGGCGAGGGGGCAGTATGAAGAAAAACTGTTTTTT.

This chain uses TRBV2 with TRBJ2-7; D is unclear. This CDR3 spans 12 amino acids. Trimming took off 6 bases at V and 2 bases at J, with 8 bases between the two ends. In germline, CDR1 is SNHLY, CDR2 FYNNEI. In nucleotides, the CDR3 is TGTGCCAGCAGAAGAGTCCCCTACGAGCAGTACTTC. Its protein product is CASRRVPYEQYF.

This clone was recorded only once. V usage is TRBV5-1 and J usage is TRBJ1-1; unclear D gene. The length of the CDR3 is 17 residues. Germline V lookup: CDR1 SGHRS, CDR2 YFSETQ. Trimming shortened V by 2 bases and J by 1 base, and 18 bases separated the two germline ends. The CDR3 nucleotides read TGCGCCAGCAGCTTCGTCGGCCTAAGGGTAGGGAACACTGAAGCTTTCTTT. It is translated as CASSFVGLRVGNTEAFF.

CDR3 loop: CASSLEAGNQPQHF. CDR3 DNA sequence: TGCGCCAGCAGCTTGGAGGCAGGGAATCAGCCCCAGCATTTT. The genes are TRBV5-1 and TRBJ1-5; possibly TRBD1 for D (5 bases). This CDR3 is 14 amino acids long. V lost 0 bases, J lost 4 bases, and 8 bases lay in between. Germline V CDR1 and CDR2: SGHRS, YFSETQ.

J is TRBJ1-2 and V is TRBV3-1 (or the pseudogene TRBV3-2); D is ambiguous. CDR3 length: 14 amino acids. Trimming stripped 1 base from V and 8 bases from J, with 14 bases between. The germline V gene has CDR1 LGHDT and CDR2 YNNKEL (reference sequence). For the CDR3, the DNA is TGTGCCAGCAGCCAAGGCCAGCCCGCGCTGGGCTACACCTTC. It codes for CASSQGQPALGYTF.

Only one count was recorded for this clone. The rearrangement joins TRBV21-1 to TRBJ1-1; the DNA was not compared with TRBD1, the D call given in the table. TRBV21-1 is shown as a pseudogene. There are 17 residues in the CDR3. Written as DNA, the CDR3 is TGTGCCAGCAGCAAAGCCGTTCTGACAGGGGCTTACACTGAAGCTTTCTTT. It is translated as CASSKAVLTGAYTEAFF.

In this sample, this clone turned up once. The V call is TRBV10-2, the J call TRBJ1-5; 9 nucleotides line up with TRBD1. V shed 7 bases and J 7 bases; nucleotides not matched to a gene: 11. The CDR3 length is 15 residues. Germline V gene data show CDR1 as WSHSY and CDR2 as SAAADI. The CDR3 loop is CASTPSDRGSQPQHF. DNA of the CDR3: TGCGCCAGCACACCGTCGGACAGGGGCAGCCAGCCCCAGCATTTT.

This clone showed up just a few times. The chain combines TRBV30 with TRBJ1-2; maybe TRBD1 (6 bases). The germline gives CDR1 GTSNPN, CDR2 SVGIG (reference sequence). V shed 0 bases and J shed 7 bases, with 12 bases lying between them. The CDR3 runs to 13 residues. The CDR3 loop reads CAWSVTGSRGYTF. As DNA, the CDR3 is TGTGCCTGGAGTGTTACAGGGTCTCGTGGCTACACCTTC.

This chain links TRBV7-2 with TRBJ2-4; D possibly matches TRBD1 or TRBD2 (5 bases each). Germline V gene data show CDR1 as SGHTA and CDR2 as FQGNSA. CDR3 length equals 14 residues. Trimming cost V 4 bases and J 11 bases, with 18 bases left between them. CDR3 nucleotide sequence: TGTGCCAGCAGCTCACCCGGGACGCCTAACTTTCAGTACTTC. As protein: CASSSPGTPNFQYF.

The J gene is TRBJ2-7, the V gene TRBV29-1; D possibly corresponds to TRBD2 (5 bases). CDR1 SQVTM and CDR2 ANQGSEA come from the germline V gene. This CDR3 is built from 13 residues. Trimming cost V 5 bases and J 0 bases, with 11 bases left between them. DNA for the CDR3: TGCAGCGTTCCCCGGGATAACTCCTACGAGCAGTACTTC. It yields the protein CSVPRDNSYEQYF.

The chain carries TRBV9 and TRBJ1-3; D may be TRBD1 (5 bases). Germline V gene data show CDR1 as SGDLS and CDR2 as YYNGEE. The V gene lost 3 bases and the J gene lost 2 bases, with 12 bases spanning the gap. The CDR3 sequence is 15 residues long. Here the CDR3 reads CASSAVAGPGNTIYF. CDR3 nucleotide sequence: TGTGCCAGCAGCGCAGTCGCGGGGCCTGGAAACACCATATATTTT.

This sequence joins TRBV27 and TRBJ2-3, with 8 bases fitting TRBD2. Germline-derived CDR1 and CDR2 are MNHEY and SMNVEV (reference sequence). V shed 2 bases, J shed 3 bases, and the junction held 4 bases outside the gene matches. The CDR3 extends over 15 amino acids. The CDR3 here is CASSLRGLGTDTQYF. Written as DNA, the CDR3 is TGTGCCAGCAGTTTAAGGGGACTAGGTACAGATACGCAGTATTTT.

V is TRBV29-1 and J is TRBJ2-7; the D gene is possibly TRBD1 (5 bases). V dropped 1 base and J dropped 3 bases, with 7 bases sitting between them. CDR1 and CDR2 from the germline V gene are SQVTM and ANQGSEA. The CDR3 has 12 amino acids. CDR3 region: CSVEGRGYEQYF. CDR3 coding DNA: TGCAGCGTTGAAGGAAGGGGCTACGAGCAGTACTTC.

This clone was detected a few times. The chain joins TRBV3-1 (or the pseudogene TRBV3-2) to TRBJ1-1, with TRBD1 as a possible D gene (5 bases). Per germline, CDR1 LGHDT and CDR2 YNNKEL (reference sequence). The CDR3 has 15 residues. Trimming cost V 4 bases and J 5 bases, with 17 bases left between them. CDR3 coding DNA: TGTGCCAGCAGCCCTACCCGGACGGGGGTAACTGAAGCTTTCTTT. Encoded protein: CASSPTRTGVTEAFF.